One sample yielded the 27 T cell receptor beta chains listed below, sequenced in a study of blood T cell repertoires in COVID-19. The assay was immunoSEQ multiplex PCR, and TCRdb's table has in-frame clones only and misses some. In the table there are roughly 410,000 clones, about 89% of which are singletons. Sequencing was carried out using peripheral blood. These receptors originate from a woman aged 55-70 years with COVID-19, enrolled during active disease.

V usage is TRBV28 and J usage is TRBJ1-1; D is undetermined. The CDR3 sequence is 13 residues long. V was shortened by 1 base and J by 3 bases, with 6 bases between the two germline ends. Germline lookup yields CDR1 MDHEN and CDR2 SYDVKM. The CDR3 DNA reads TGTGCCAGCAGTTTATACGGGGACACTGAAGCTTTCTTT. Translation gives CASSLYGDTEAFF.

This clone was seen a handful of times. V usage is TRBV5-1 and J usage is TRBJ2-7; D perhaps matches TRBD1 (6 bases). Between the trimmed V and J ends, which lost 3 bases and 7 bases, there was a span of 14 bases. The CDR3 contains 13 residues. Germline loops: CDR1 SGHRS, CDR2 YFSETQ. The DNA of the CDR3 is TGCGCCAGCAGCTCAGACAGGCCGGAGGAGCAGTACTTC. Its protein product is CASSSDRPEEQYF.

V is TRBV3-1 (or the pseudogene TRBV3-2) and J is TRBJ1-2; no clear D gene. In germline, CDR1 is LGHDT, CDR2 YNNKEL (reference sequence). This CDR3 spans 14 amino acids. Trimming pared 1 base from V and 8 bases from J, leaving 14 bases between. CDR3 coding DNA: TGTGCCAGCAGCCAAGGACTCTTTAGTTACGGCTACACCTTC. Its translation is CASSQGLFSYGYTF.

Written as DNA, the CDR3 is TGTGCCAGCAGCTTTGCGGGGGGGCCCGGTACAGATACGCAGTATTTT. It is translated as CASSFAGGPGTDTQYF. The chain has TRBV7-2 and TRBJ2-3, with TRBD2 matching 9 bases. This CDR3 is built from 16 residues. Trimming at V came to 3 bases and at J to 3 bases, leaving 7 bases not matched to a gene. Germline-derived CDR1 and CDR2 are SGHTA and FQGNSA.

This chain uses TRBV19 with TRBJ1-6, with D uncertain. Germline V gene sequence: CDR1 LNHDA, CDR2 SQIVND (reference sequence). V was pared by 7 bases and J by 3 bases, with 10 bases between. This CDR3 spans 14 amino acids. The CDR3 here is CASTREVYNSPLHF. CDR3 coding DNA: TGTGCCAGTACTCGGGAAGTCTATAATTCACCCCTCCACTTT.

The V and J genes are TRBV7-6 and TRBJ1-1, with 8 bases fitting TRBD1. The V and J ends lost 5 bases and 1 base, in that order; junction bases with no gene match: 3. The CDR3 loop spans 14 amino acids. Germline CDR1 SGHVS, CDR2 FNYEAQ. The CDR3 here is CASSQGQGNTEAFF. DNA for the CDR3: TGTGCCAGCAGCCAAGGACAGGGGAACACTGAAGCTTTCTTT.

The chain couples TRBV9 to TRBJ2-7; 14 positions match TRBD2. With 3 bases clipped from V and 4 bases from J, the junction kept 3 bases outside the gene matches. Germline assignment: CDR1 SGDLS and CDR2 YYNGEE. This CDR3 has 15 amino acids. This chain's CDR3 is CASSEGLAGAYEQYF. In nucleotides, the CDR3 is TGTGCCAGCAGCGAGGGACTAGCGGGGGCATACGAGCAGTACTTC.

The rearrangement joins TRBV12-3 or TRBV12-4 to TRBJ2-7; D is unclear. The CDR3 is made up of 12 amino acids. Trimming shortened V by 5 bases and J by 1 base, and 6 bases separated the two germline ends. CDR3 region: CASSPFSYEQYF. The CDR3 DNA is TGTGCCAGCAGTCCTTTTTCCTACGAGCAGTACTTC.

The rearrangement links TRBV7-9 to TRBJ1-1; 7 positions agree with TRBD1. CDR1 SEHNR and CDR2 FQNEAQ come from the germline V gene (reference sequence). Trimming cost V 0 bases and J 3 bases; bases outside gene matches: 4. This CDR3 is 15 amino acids long. CDR3 sequence: CASSLAGGAYTEAFF. CDR3 DNA sequence: TGTGCCAGCAGCTTAGCAGGGGGCGCGTACACTGAAGCTTTCTTT.

The chain employs TRBV29-1 and TRBJ2-3; perhaps TRBD2 as D (5 bases). The CDR3 loop spans 13 amino acids. Trimming stripped 4 bases from V and 6 bases from J, with 14 bases between. Germline loops: CDR1 SQVTM, CDR2 ANQGSEA. CDR3: CSVGPPGKDTQYF. CDR3 DNA sequence: TGCAGCGTTGGTCCCCCGGGGAAGGATACGCAGTATTTT.

The table lists this clone with a count of one. The genes are TRBV12-3 or TRBV12-4 and TRBJ1-4; D not certain. With 1 base removed from V and 11 bases from J, the gap between germline ends came to 8 bases. This CDR3 comprises 12 residues. This chain's CDR3 is CASSLGEWKLFF. CDR3 in DNA: TGTGCCAGCAGTTTAGGAGAGTGGAAACTGTTTTTT.

The chain employs TRBV19 and TRBJ2-3, with a tentative D call TRBD1 (5 bases). The CDR3 spans 12 residues. Germline CDR1 is LNHDA and CDR2 is SQIVND (reference sequence). The germline V and J ends were trimmed by 8 bases and 2 bases, with 8 bases remaining between them. The CDR3 loop is CASQGSTDTQYF. DNA for the CDR3: TGTGCCAGTCAGGGTTCCACAGATACGCAGTATTTT. The full variable domain, with the rest looked up from reference TRBV19 and TRBJ2-3, is DGGITQSPKYLFRKEGQNVTLSCEQNLNHDAMYWYRQDPGQGLRLIYYSQIVNDFQKGDIAEGYSVSREKKESFPLTVTSAQKNPTAFYLCASQGSTDTQYFGPGTRLTVL.

CDR3 DNA sequence: TGTGCCAGCGGTATGAGGGAGAACACTGAAGCTTTCTTT. Protein sequence: CASGMRENTEAFF. This sequence joins TRBV11-2 and TRBJ1-1; D unresolved. The CDR3 is 13 amino acids. Germline V gene sequence: CDR1 SGHAT, CDR2 FQNNGV. V lost 8 bases, J lost 1 base, and 11 bases lay in between.

The chain has TRBV27 and TRBJ1-1; D uncertain. Germline-derived CDR1 and CDR2 are MNHEY and SMNVEV (reference sequence). The ends were cut back, 6 bases at V and 7 bases at J, with 12 bases in the middle. This CDR3 has 12 residues. The CDR3 DNA reads as TGTGCCAGCAGAACCGGTTTTAATGAAGCTTTCTTT. Its protein is CASRTGFNEAFF.

The chain uses TRBV6-5 and TRBJ2-7, with a weak D call TRBD1 (6 bases). The germline CDR1 and CDR2 sequences are MNHEY and SVGAGI. With 5 bases removed from V and 0 bases from J, the gap between germline ends came to 8 bases. The CDR3 loop spans 13 amino acids. The CDR3 protein is CASSPGVSYEQYF. Here the CDR3 DNA reads TGTGCCAGCAGTCCAGGGGTCTCCTACGAGCAGTACTTC.

This clone was recorded only once. The chain has TRBV5-6 and TRBJ2-7; D perhaps matches TRBD2 (6 bases). V shed 3 bases and J shed 6 bases, with 22 bases lying between them. This CDR3 spans 16 amino acids. Germline V lookup: CDR1 SGHDT, CDR2 YYEEEE. This CDR3 is CASSSTVRDPGGEQYF. DNA for the CDR3: TGTGCCAGCAGCTCAACCGTGCGGGACCCGGGCGGCGAGCAGTACTTC.

This clone was seen only once. V is TRBV3-1 (or the pseudogene TRBV3-2) and J is TRBJ1-6; tentative D call: TRBD1 (6 bases). Per germline, CDR1 LGHDT and CDR2 YNNKEL (reference sequence). The CDR3 totals 16 residues. V gave up 4 bases and J gave up 9 bases, with 19 bases separating them. CDR3 amino acids: CASSLKTLGGSSPLHF. The CDR3 region has the DNA TGTGCCAGCAGCCTAAAAACATTAGGGGGTTCTTCACCCCTCCACTTT.

On this clone: The same CDR3 arises from other DNA sequences in this sample as well. The CDR3 region is CASSIDRGSYEQYF. Written as DNA, the CDR3 is TGTGCCAGTAGTATTGACAGGGGATCCTACGAGCAGTACTTC. This chain connects TRBV19 to TRBJ2-7; 8 bases line up with TRBD1. The ends lost 3 bases at V and 1 base at J; junction bases unmatched: 2. CDR3 length: 14 amino acids. CDR1 LNHDA and CDR2 SQIVND come from the germline V gene (reference sequence).

The chain uses TRBV19 and TRBJ1-1; maybe TRBD1 (6 bases). Germline V gives CDR1 LNHDA, CDR2 SQIVND (reference sequence). Between the trimmed V and J ends, which lost 5 bases and 1 base, there was a span of 20 bases. This CDR3 region has 17 residues. CDR3 residues: CASSPLRGWTANTEAFF. The CDR3 bases are TGTGCCAGTAGTCCCCTCCGGGGCTGGACAGCGAACACTGAAGCTTTCTTT.

The chain uses TRBV7-8 and TRBJ2-7, with D maybe TRBD1 (5 bases). V lost 6 bases and J 4 bases, leaving 16 bases between the germline ends. CDR3 length: 14 residues. Germline V gene lookup returns CDR1 SGHVS and CDR2 FQNEAQ. The CDR3 is CASSIAPGSYEQYF. The CDR3 bases are TGTGCCAGCAGTATCGCCCCAGGGTCATACGAGCAGTACTTC.

The chain combines TRBV5-1 with TRBJ1-3, with TRBD1 matching 8 bases. The germline CDR1 and CDR2 sequences are SGHRS and YFSETQ. CDR3 length: 15 residues. V lost 5 bases, J lost 2 bases, and 6 bases stayed unmatched. The CDR3 DNA follows: TGCGCCAGCAGGATGGAACAGGGGGCTGGAAACACCATATATTTT. Translation: CASRMEQGAGNTIYF.

This clone was seen more than once but under ten times. This chain joins TRBV28 and TRBJ2-5; TRBD2 matches at 9 bases. Germline assignment: CDR1 MDHEN and CDR2 SYDVKM. Losses at the gene ends were 5 bases for V and 2 bases for J; bases not matched to a gene: 9. The CDR3 has 16 residues. The CDR3 coding sequence is TGTGCCAGCAGTGTCGACTCCAGCGGGGGGCAAGAGACCCAGTACTTC. It yields the protein CASSVDSSGGQETQYF.

The chain employs TRBV5-1 and TRBJ1-2; D may be TRBD1 (6 bases). The germline V gene has CDR1 SGHRS and CDR2 YFSETQ. The CDR3 totals 22 residues. The V end lost 1 base, the J end lost 8 bases, and 39 bases lay between the germline ends. CDR3 sequence: CASSLRRTKSVDSRSTLRGYTF. Here the CDR3 DNA reads TGCGCCAGCAGCTTGAGACGCACGAAATCGGTGGACAGCCGATCCACCCTACGGGGCTACACCTTC.

This chain links TRBV5-5 with TRBJ1-5; D is uncertain. Germline V gene data show CDR1 as SGHKS and CDR2 as YYEKEE (reference sequence). The CDR3 contains 17 residues. Trimming stripped 4 bases from V and 6 bases from J, with 23 bases between. The CDR3 loop reads CASSPFTPTLIIQPQHF. DNA for the CDR3: TGTGCCAGCAGCCCGTTTACACCCACGCTTATTATTCAGCCCCAGCATTTT.

The chain joins TRBV5-1 to TRBJ1-2; no firm D call. CDR3 length: 13 amino acids. Germline V gene lookup returns CDR1 SGHRS and CDR2 YFSETQ. V was trimmed by 4 bases and J by 8 bases, leaving 15 bases between them. Here the CDR3 DNA reads TGCGCCAGCAGCATGGACCTCCTCGGGGGCTACACCTTC. Its protein is CASSMDLLGGYTF. Looking up the rest from reference TRBV5-1 and TRBJ1-2 gives the full variable domain: KAGVTQTPRYLIKTRGQQVTLSCSPISGHRSVSWYQQTPGQGLQFLFEYFSETQRNKGNFPGRFSGRQFSNSRSEMNVSTLELGDSALYLCASSMDLLGGYTFGSGTRLTVV.

Only one count was recorded for this clone. V usage is TRBV6-5 and J usage is TRBJ1-5, with D uncertain. Germline-derived CDR1 and CDR2 are MNHEY and SVGAGI. V was clipped by 4 bases and J by 4 bases, with 11 bases between them. CDR3 length: 14 residues. CDR3 in DNA: TGTGCCAGCAGTTCTACCGACGGGAATCAGCCCCAGCATTTT. This translates into CASSSTDGNQPQHF.

This chain links TRBV2 with TRBJ2-3, with 8 bases matching TRBD2. The trim removed 6 bases at V and 6 bases at J, leaving 11 bases unmatched. The CDR3 has 15 residues. In germline, CDR1 is SNHLY, CDR2 FYNNEI. CDR3 loop: CASSYHPSGGDTQYF. The CDR3 bases are TGTGCCAGCAGCTACCACCCTTCGGGGGGGGATACGCAGTATTTT. The whole variable domain, filled in from reference TRBV2 and TRBJ2-3, reads EPEVTQTPSHQVTQMGQEVILRCVPISNHLYFYWYRQILGQKVEFLVSFYNNEISEKSEIFDDQFSVERPDGSNFTLKIRSTKLEDSAMYFCASSYHPSGGDTQYFGPGTRLTVL.